This T cell receptor (beta chain) was identified during a study of blood T cell repertoires in COVID-19. V was shortened by 1 base and J by 4 bases, with 7 bases between the two germline ends. There are 13 residues in the CDR3. Sequencing was performed with immunoSEQ multiplex PCR; in TCRdb, only in-frame clones are kept and a portion is missing. The sample carries 200,000 to 300,000 clones, about 84% recorded once. This receptor was obtained from an elderly woman with COVID-19, enrolled during active disease. The sequenced material came from peripheral blood. The rearrangement joins TRBV12-3 or TRBV12-4 to TRBJ1-2; possible D gene TRBD1, 6 bases. The CDR3 is CASSLEDSYGYTF. CDR3 bases: TGTGCCAGCAGTTTAGAGGACAGCTATGGCTACACCTTC.